Here is one T cell receptor beta chain with its context. At one of its ends the junction is not consistent with the germline gene, which may arise from a read error. This record belongs to a study of neurological immune-mediated disorders. Germline V gives CDR1 PRHDT, CDR2 FYEKMQ (reference sequence). The CDR3 is 12 residues long. Over 190 million TCR-beta sequences from 15-18 subjects came out of each sequencing run. From the 5' RACE reads, TCRdb called clonotypes with MiXCR, one entry per CDR3 protein. In the table there are approximately 19,000 distinct CDR3 sequences, 7% to 8.5% of which are singletons. The sorted-subset TCR libraries were prepared using some 1 million CD4+ or CD8+ T cells as the starting material.

The TCR sequence derives from a woman under 40 with HTLV-1-associated myelopathy (HAM/TSP). The sample comprised CD8+ T cells from blood. The chain uses TRBV13 and TRBJ1-6; D is unclear. CDR3 nucleotide sequence: TGTGCCATCAGCCGCGAAAATTCACCCCTCCACTTT. Protein product: CAISRENSPLHF. The variable domain in full, with the rest retrieved from reference TRBV13 and TRBJ1-6, is AAGVIQSPRHLIKEKRETATLKCYPIPRHDTVYWYQQGPGQDPQFLISFYEKMQSDKGSIPDRFSAQQFSDYHSELNMSSLELGDSALYFCAISRENSPLHFGNGTRLTVT.